This T cell receptor (beta chain) was identified in a study of blood T cell repertoires in COVID-19 (dated by TCRdb to about 2020). At the level of the whole study: The collaborator samples originated in the United States, Italy and Spain and spanned the acute and convalescent phases of COVID-19. Where available, HLA class I and class II types were obtained from metadata supplied by the sample provider rather than from assay-based typing. The material from the prospective study consisted of cDNA or gDNA derived from T cells, B-cell-depleted T cells, or PBMCs. The repertoires were released in a freely available public database meant as a resource for research on the immune response to SARS-CoV-2. Nearly every sample came with metadata listing a de-identified subject ID, COVID-19 status, age in years and sex. Samples came from the ongoing ImmuneRACE study (first 160 participants) plus 1,254 subjects from 6 global collaborators. Subjects who had been exposed to COVID-19, were actively infected with it, or had recovered from it provided the deeply sampled blood TCRbeta repertoires that made up the dataset.

At one collaborating source in Seattle, patients were enrolled during active infection and were followed longitudinally through the course of disease. Collaborating institutions collected whole blood in K2EDTA tubes following their own protocols. For TCRbeta analysis, collaborator samples were shipped as frozen whole blood, as isolated PBMCs, or as DNA extracted from either sample type. The immunoSEQ Assay, a bias-controlled multiplex PCR, was used to amplify TCRbeta CDR3 regions from genomic DNA. As for how the authors treated the data: The number of nucleated cells in each sample was estimated from the amplification of reference gene primers within the assay. To quantify the absolute abundance of each unique TCRbeta CDR3 rearrangement, sequence reads were collapsed and filtered. Productive Simpson clonality was computed per sample as the square root of Simpson's diversity index over productive rearrangements. Drawn from immuneACCESS, this table holds only the in-frame rearrangements with V and J called that TCRdb kept. Clones are partly lost; checked studies trace under half to an unresolved V gene and leave the rest unexplained. V and J calls and clone size are as listed in that table; D and trimming were resolved from the DNA. The sample contains about 210,000 clones, 65% to 90% of them found a single time. The ten largest clones represent 2% to 3% of the sample.

About this clone: Which antigen it targets is not known. No base-level quality is on record; no much larger clone is a single base apart.

What the work shows at the level of the full study, not this receptor alone: The amount of clinical and demographic metadata varied by source and participant and was provided uncurated.

Input material: peripheral blood. This TCR was sampled from a woman aged 70-85 years with COVID-19, enrolled during active disease.

The CDR3 reads CASSSPGGGDQPQHF. The nucleotides are TGTGCCAGCAGCTCCCCGGGGGGTGGGGATCAGCCCCAGCATTTT. The chain is made from TRBV7-2 and TRBJ1-5, with TRBD1 as a weak D call on 5 bases. CDR1 SGHTA and CDR2 FQGNSA were looked up in the germline V gene. The junction carries 15 bases between V and J, which are trimmed by 4 bases and 5 bases respectively. Measured from the cysteine to the phenylalanine, the CDR3 is 15 residues long. CDR3 DNA only is kept here, 45 bases in frame from base 1.